These 3 T cell receptor beta chains were all obtained from the same sample, sequenced in a study of shared clonotypes between healthy human individuals. Sequenced by immunoSEQ multiplex PCR; TCRdb stores in-frame clones only, minus some. The data contain around 1.4 million clones, around 98.5% of them singletons. Sequenced: naive CD4+ T cells sorted from blood. Subset meaning: CD45RA+ positively selected. The receptors here all came from a man aged 25-45 years in good health.

V is TRBV19 and J is TRBJ2-1; 8 positions agree with TRBD2. The germline CDR1 and CDR2 sequences are LNHDA and SQIVND (reference sequence). V dropped 5 bases and J dropped 9; count of bases not matched to a gene: 9. The length of the CDR3 is 14 residues. The CDR3 DNA reads as TGTGCCAGTAGTCCAAGCGGGAGAGGAGGTGAGCAGTTCTTC. The encoded protein is CASSPSGRGGEQFF. The variable domain in full, with the rest retrieved from reference TRBV19 and TRBJ2-1, is DGGITQSPKYLFRKEGQNVTLSCEQNLNHDAMYWYRQDPGQGLRLIYYSQIVNDFQKGDIAEGYSVSREKKESFPLTVTSAQKNPTAFYLCASSPSGRGGEQFFGPGTRLTVL.

This rearrangement joins TRBV2 to TRBJ1-5, with D possibly being TRBD1 (6 bases). Germline V gene sequence: CDR1 SNHLY, CDR2 FYNNEI. The CDR3 is 15 residues long. Trimming removed 4 bases from V and 7 bases from J, with 17 bases in between. CDR3 nucleotides: TGTGCCAGCAGTGTAGGCAGGGGAGGATGGCAGCCCCAGCATTTT. Its protein product is CASSVGRGGWQPQHF.

The CDR3 DNA sequence: TGTGCCAGCAGTTACATGGGACAGGGTAAAGAGGGAGAGCAGTTCTTC. Protein sequence: CASSYMGQGKEGEQFF. The chain couples TRBV6-5 to TRBJ2-1, with 9 bases fitting TRBD1. CDR1 and CDR2 from the germline V gene are MNHEY and SVGAGI. Trimming at V came to 2 bases and at J to 10 bases, leaving 12 bases not matched to a gene. This CDR3 contains 16 residues.